The 27 T cell receptor beta chains below were found in one sample sequenced in a study of CD8+CD57+ T cells in acquired aplastic anemia. Patients sequenced had flow cytometry evidence of CD8+CD57+ cell expansion. Researchers used genomic DNA as the template to profile TCR beta VDJ and CDR3. Using its own MiXCR run on the reads, TCRdb lists one record per CDR3 protein. The table records about 260,000 distinct CDR3 sequences, 65% to 90% of them present only once. Sequenced material: sorted CD4+, CD8+, or CD8+CD57+ T cells (not recorded which) from PBMCs. All receptors derive from a human donor with aplastic anemia.

The rearrangement joins TRBV7-9 to TRBJ1-1, with D possibly TRBD1 on 5 matching bases. Germline V CDR1 and CDR2: SEHNR, FQNEAQ (reference sequence). The CDR3 contains 17 residues. Trimming stripped 5 bases from V and 8 bases from J, with 27 bases between. The CDR3 spells CASSGAGSYGANVEAFF. CDR3 nucleotide sequence: TGTGCCAGCAGCGGAGCGGGTAGCTACGGGGCCAACGTCGAAGCTTTCTTT.

The chain combines TRBV7-2 with TRBJ1-6; D might be TRBD1 (6 bases). Trimming pared 3 bases from V and 17 bases from J, leaving 26 bases between. Germline V gene data show CDR1 as SGHTA and CDR2 as FQGNSA. This CDR3 comprises 16 residues. The CDR3 DNA is TGTGCCAGCAGCTTGGTGGAGGGGGGAGAGACCCAGTACTTCCACTTT. This gives the protein CASSLVEGGETQYFHF.

The sample holds one count of this clonotype. The junction shows a germline mismatch at one end, possibly a read error. This chain uses TRBV9 with TRBJ2-3; 10 positions agree with TRBD2. Germline CDR1 is SGDLS and CDR2 is YYNGEE. The length of the CDR3 is 14 residues. CDR3 loop: CASSFSGGTQGTHF. DNA of the CDR3: TGTGCCAGCAGCTTTAGCGGGGGGACCCAAGGGACCCATTTT. The full variable domain, its missing parts supplied by reference TRBV9 and TRBJ2-3, is DSGVTQTPKHLITATGQRVTLRCSPRSGDLSVYWYQQSLDQGLQFLIQYYNGEERAKGNILERFSAQQFPDLHSELNLSSLELGDSALYFCASSFSGGTQGTHFGPGTRLTVL.

V and J are TRBV2 and TRBJ1-1; D not resolved. The V end was cut by 6 bases, the J end by 7 bases, with 15 bases between. The CDR3 spans 13 residues. Germline-derived CDR1 and CDR2 are SNHLY and FYNNEI. The CDR3 nucleotides read TGTGCCAGCAGCTACGCTAGAAGGAGTGAAGCTTTCTTT. It encodes CASSYARRSEAFF.

This clonotype appeared once. At one of its ends the junction is not consistent with the germline gene, which may arise from a read error. The DNA of the CDR3 is TGTGCCAGCAGTTCGAGCGTCTATGGCGACACGTCCGGTTACTTT. This encodes CASSSSVYGDTSGYF. The rearrangement uses TRBV12-3 or TRBV12-4 and TRBJ2-5; D ambiguous. The CDR3 runs 15 residues.

This clonotype showed up many times. The J gene is TRBJ2-5, the V gene TRBV20-1; D is unclear. Germline V gene lookup returns CDR1 DFQATT and CDR2 SNEGSKA (reference sequence). Trimming took 3 bases from V and 5 from J, leaving 13 bases between them. The CDR3 covers 13 residues. CDR3 residues: CSARPPVAETQYF. CDR3 bases: TGCAGTGCTAGGCCCCCGGTGGCGGAGACCCAGTACTTC.

Comment on this clonotype: A junction boundary mismatches the germline segment, possibly from a read error. The V gene is TRBV2, the J gene TRBJ2-3; possibly TRBD2 for D (6 bases). Germline V lookup: CDR1 SNHLY, CDR2 FYNNEI. This CDR3 contains 13 residues. CDR3 amino acids: CASSDGGIHRQFF. In DNA, the CDR3 is TGTGCCAGCAGTGATGGGGGGATCCATAGGCAGTTTTTC.

V usage is TRBV11-2 and J usage is TRBJ2-7; the D gene is possibly TRBD1 (6 bases). The V gene lost 5 bases and the J gene lost 2 bases, with 13 bases spanning the gap. The V gene's germline CDR1 is SGHAT and CDR2 FQNNGV. The CDR3 contains 14 residues. CDR3 loop: CASSGRDIAYEQYF. CDR3 nucleotide sequence: TGTGCCAGCAGCGGCCGGGACATAGCCTACGAGCAGTACTTC.

The chain is built from TRBV7-9 and TRBJ2-7; TRBD2 matches at 10 bases. With 3 bases clipped from V and 3 bases from J, the junction kept 14 bases outside the gene matches. CDR3 length equals 18 residues. Looked up from germline, CDR1 is SEHNR and CDR2 is FQNEAQ (reference sequence). CDR3 in DNA: TGTGCCAGCAGCTTTCAACCAAGCGGGGGGGCCGATGACTACGAGCAGTACGTC. Protein: CASSFQPSGGADDYEQYV.

On this clonotype: The junction and the germline gene differ at one end; a read error may be behind it. The chain has TRBV7-8 and TRBJ2-1; TRBD2 is a possible D gene (6 bases). The CDR3 is 16 residues long. Germline V gene lookup returns CDR1 SGHVS and CDR2 FQNEAQ. CDR3 coding DNA: TGTGCCAGCAGCTTTCCAAGAGGTCGGGAGAGCGATGATCAGTTCTTC. This gives the protein CASSFPRGRESDDQFF.

The chain carries TRBV5-1 and TRBJ2-7; no reliable D call. There are 12 residues in the CDR3. CDR1 and CDR2 from the germline V gene are SGHRS and YFSETQ. This CDR3 is CASSPTGYETYV. In nucleotides, the CDR3 is TGTGCCAGCAGCCCGACCGGGTACGAGACGTACGTC.

The table lists this clonotype with a count of one. The rearrangement uses TRBV7-3 and TRBJ2-1; 7 bases fit TRBD2. The V segment lost 3 bases and the J segment 8 bases; nucleotides outside the gene matches: 13. Per the germline V gene, CDR1 is SGHTA and CDR2 is FQGTGA. CDR3 length equals 16 residues. The CDR3 reads CASSFQANGGSDEQFF. CDR3 sequence (DNA): TGTGCCAGCAGCTTTCAGGCAAACGGGGGGAGCGATGAGCAGTTCTTC.

The chain links TRBV9 to TRBJ2-7; D is undetermined. The length of the CDR3 is 14 residues. Looked up from germline, CDR1 is SGDLS and CDR2 is YYNGEE. V lost 7 bases and J 12 bases, leaving 26 bases between the germline ends. Written as DNA, the CDR3 is TGTGCCAGCGGAGTAGCTGGGAACATTCAGTACTTGTACGTC. Protein product: CASGVAGNIQYLYV.

The J gene is TRBJ2-1, the V gene TRBV4-3; 13 nucleotides line up with TRBD2. With 3 bases clipped from V and 7 bases from J, the junction kept 6 bases outside the gene matches. Per the germline V gene, CDR1 is LGHNA and CDR2 is YSLEER. The CDR3 has 16 amino acids. DNA of the CDR3: TGCGCCAGCAGCCAGACGACTAGCGGGGGGCGGAATGAGCAGTTCTTC. Protein: CASSQTTSGGRNEQFF.

Concerning this clonotype: The final CDR3 position lacks the conserved phenylalanine or tryptophan, pointing to a likely read error. V usage is TRBV20-1 and J usage is TRBJ2-7, with no clear D. This CDR3 region has 13 residues. V lost 0 bases and J 0 bases, leaving 6 bases between the germline ends. In germline, CDR1 is DFQATT, CDR2 SNEGSKA (reference sequence). CDR3 amino acids: CSARDQISYEQYL. The CDR3 DNA is TGCAGTGCTAGAGATCAGATCTCCTACGAGCAGTACCTC.

The chain links TRBV11-3 to TRBJ2-1; 9 bases map to TRBD1. There are 13 residues in the CDR3. Trimming took 3 bases from V and 8 from J; bases not matched to a gene: 2. Germline V gene data show CDR1 as SGHNT and CDR2 as YENEEA. The DNA of the CDR3 is TGTGCCAGCAGCTTTACAGGGGGCGATGAGCAGTTCTTC. This codes for CASSFTGGDEQFF.

The rearrangement uses TRBV19 and TRBJ1-5; the D is unclear. The length of the CDR3 is 13 residues. CDR1 LNHDA and CDR2 SQIVND come from the germline V gene (reference sequence). V gave up 3 bases and J gave up 6 bases, with 9 bases separating them. The CDR3: CASSIEDGQPQHF. The CDR3 region has the DNA TGTGCCAGTAGTATCGAAGACGGTCAGCCCCAGCATTTT.

On this clonotype: One junction end disagrees with the germline gene, perhaps due to a read error. In nucleotides, the CDR3 is TGTGCCAGCAGCTTGGGGGAGGGTGGCGATAAGCAACCCTTCCACTTT. Translating it yields CASSLGEGGDKQPFHF. This chain joins TRBV7-8 and TRBJ1-6; the D gene is possibly TRBD1 (5 bases). Germline CDR1 reads SGHVS; CDR2 reads FQNEAQ. The CDR3 has 16 amino acids.

Details on this clonotype: Given the absence of the conserved phenylalanine or tryptophan at the CDR3 end, a read error is likely. No DNA is shown, since the ends of the CDR3 on it are uncertain; the CDR3 is the one TCRdb lists. The chain uses TRBV9 and TRBJ2-1; the table calls TRBD1, which could not be checked here. Germline CDR1 is SGDLS and CDR2 is YYNGEE. The CDR3 adds up to 13 amino acids, both ends counted. CDR3 loop: CASSLSGTVLGKL.

Points on this clonotype: Here the CDR3 omits its conserved ending phenylalanine or tryptophan, so a read error is the likely source. The DNA is left out, because the CDR3 cannot be placed on it with certainty; the CDR3 is given as TCRdb lists it. This rearrangement joins TRBV7-2 to TRBJ2-5; the D segment call TRBD1 is taken from the table without a DNA check. Counting both end residues, the CDR3 totals 13 amino acids. Looked up from germline, CDR1 is SGHTA and CDR2 is FQGNSA. CDR3 sequence reads: CASSEGTGEETQY.

V usage is TRBV7-2 and J usage is TRBJ1-1, with 7 positions matching TRBD1. The germline gives CDR1 SGHTA, CDR2 FQGNSA. There are 15 residues in the CDR3. Trimming cost V 4 bases and J 0 bases; bases outside gene matches: 5. Here the CDR3 reads CASSSNRGMNTEAFF. DNA for the CDR3: TGTGCCAGCAGCTCAAACAGGGGCATGAACACTGAAGCTTTCTTT.

CDR3 in DNA: TGTGCCAGCAGCGTAGGGGTTACGAGCAGAACGTCGCAGTATTTT. It encodes CASSVGVTSRTSQYF. The chain carries TRBV7-4 and TRBJ2-3, with a weak D call TRBD1 (5 bases). Between the trimmed V and J ends, which lost 5 bases and 10 bases, there was a span of 22 bases. The CDR3 runs to 15 residues. Per the germline V gene, CDR1 is SGHVT and CDR2 is SQSDAQ. The variable domain in full, with the rest retrieved from reference TRBV7-4 and TRBJ2-3, is GAGVSQSPRYKVAKRGRDVALRCDSISGHVTLYWYRQTLGQGSEVLTYSQSDAQRDKSGRPSGRFSAERPERSVSTLKIQRTEQGDSAVYLCASSVGVTSRTSQYFGPGTRLTVL.

The rearrangement joins TRBV20-1 to TRBJ2-4; D unclear. Trimming took off 2 bases at V and 11 bases at J, with 16 bases between the two ends. The CDR3 has 13 residues. Germline V lookup: CDR1 DFQATT, CDR2 SNEGSKA (reference sequence). In nucleotides, the CDR3 is TGCAGTGCTAGAAACAGAGGCAAGGAAGTTCAGTACTTC. Amino acid sequence: CSARNRGKEVQYF.

The CDR3 reads CASSEPRYEQYF. CDR3 DNA: TGTGCCAGCAGCGAGCCTCGCTACGAGCAGTACTTC. The chain uses TRBV9 and TRBJ2-7; D not certain. V lost 3 bases to trimming and J lost 3 bases, with 7 bases between them. The CDR3 sequence is 12 residues long. Looked up from germline, CDR1 is SGDLS and CDR2 is YYNGEE.

V usage is TRBV20-1 and J usage is TRBJ2-1; 8 nucleotides align to TRBD1. Germline loops: CDR1 DFQATT, CDR2 SNEGSKA (reference sequence). Trimming removed 2 bases from V and 5 bases from J; junction bases left unmatched: 8. This CDR3 comprises 15 residues. The CDR3 nucleotides are TGCAGTGCTAGACCCACCGACAGGGGAGACAATGAGCAGTTCTTC. This translates into CSARPTDRGDNEQFF.

This chain's CDR3 is CASSPGRFTDTQYF. The CDR3 DNA is TGTGCCAGCAGTCCCGGACGATTCACAGATACGCAGTATTTT. This chain links TRBV6-1 with TRBJ2-3; D gene uncertain. CDR1 and CDR2 (germline): MNHNS, SASEGT. The V gene lost 5 bases and the J gene lost 2 bases, with 11 bases spanning the gap. There are 14 residues in the CDR3.

This clonotype was detected only a few times. The V and J genes are TRBV15 and TRBJ2-3, with D unresolved. Trimming took 5 bases from V and 3 from J, leaving 6 bases between them. The CDR3 sequence is 12 residues long. Germline values: CDR1 LNHNV, CDR2 YYDKDF (reference sequence). The CDR3 here is CATSPATDTQYF. CDR3 in DNA: TGTGCCACCAGCCCGGCTACAGATACGCAGTATTTT. The whole variable domain, filled in from reference TRBV15 and TRBJ2-3, reads DAMVIQNPRYQVTQFGKPVTLSCSQTLNHNVMYWYQQKSSQAPKLLFHYYDKDFNNEADTPDNFQSRRPNTSFCFLDIRSPGLGDTAMYLCATSPATDTQYFGPGTRLTVL.